This record looks at one TCR beta chain sequence and its context. The antigen is unknown. Germline and junction disagree at one end, which may indicate a read error. These data come from a study of cytomegalovirus exposure and HLA in healthy donors. Study summary: There were roughly 110 million unique TCR beta sequences, drawn from about 200 million T cells, in an earlier analysis.

Vbeta (60) and Jbeta (13) primers were used in the PCR. Some clones are missing from TCRdb's copy, which holds only in-frame ones; the method was immunoSEQ multiplex PCR. The repertoire has around 50,000 clones, about three quarters of them found once; the top ten carry roughly 8%. Findings of the study overall: Most TCRs appeared rarely, but some public TCRs recurred in many donors. Cytomegalovirus-associated TCR beta chains were listed, numbering 150 to 200. In a later analysis, a genetic analysis reported fewer productive-TCR N-insertions in an Asian-associated ancestry cluster than the cohort average.

This CDR3 comprises 14 residues. The V gene's germline CDR1 is SGDLS and CDR2 YYNGEE. The chain combines TRBV9 with TRBJ1-5; 7 nucleotides align to TRBD1. The origin of this receptor is a man between 25 and 39 years old in good health and CMV-seropositive. Source material: PBMCs. The CDR3 DNA sequence: TGTGCCAGCAGCGGTACAGGGGTAGGACAGCCCCAGAATTTT. Its translation is CASSGTGVGQPQNF.